Listed below are T cell receptor beta chains from one sample, sequenced in a study of human CD8 memory T cell subsets. TCRdb re-called the 5' RACE reads, yielding one record per CDR3 amino acid sequence without DNA. Its listing shows 5,500 to 8,500 distinct CDR3 sequences. The sample consisted of CD8+ stem-like memory T cells (TSCM and TCM) sorted from PBMCs. These receptors all come from a human donor in good health. The CDR3 runs from the conserved cysteine through the conserved F or W. The order of the fields is J gene, V gene, clone size, CDR3 protein. The size of a clone is reported for some rows only, either as once, few or many, or as a class for expanded clones.

TRBJ2-5 TRBV28 NA CASSLRAGGGETQYF
TRBJ2-1 TRBV7-9 NA CASSLGDYPYNEQFF
TRBJ2-1 TRBV3-1 NA CASSSRRRLSSYNEQFF
TRBJ2-1 TRBV29-1 NA CSVEGTGWYNEQFF
TRBJ1-5 TRBV12-3/TRBV12-4 NA CASSFGSSQPQHF
TRBJ2-1 TRBV24-1 NA CATSGTGHPNEQFF
TRBJ2-2 TRBV29-1 NA CSVEREGELFF
TRBJ2-7 TRBV7-6 NA CASSPRTAAYEQYF
TRBJ2-1 TRBV2 NA CASKGEFRGQGEQFF
TRBJ2-3 TRBV12-3/TRBV12-4 NA CASSFSGGSDTQYF
TRBJ2-7 TRBV11-2 NA CASSYSVDRLHEQYF
TRBJ1-2 TRBV2 large CAIPAGGEGGPNYGYTF
TRBJ1-1 TRBV20-1 NA CSARDLRGITEAFF
TRBJ2-7 TRBV4-1 NA CASSQAAGVDEQYF
TRBJ2-7 TRBV28 NA CASSLSLGYPSYEQYF
TRBJ2-3 TRBV15 NA CATSRGTADTDTQYF
TRBJ1-1 TRBV3-1 NA CASSQAQGRAEAFF
TRBJ2-1 TRBV19 NA CASSISSHEQFF
TRBJ2-2 TRBV19 NA CASTLGQLGGELFF
TRBJ2-7 TRBV9 medium-sized CASSEQAGGGEQYF
TRBJ2-2 TRBV30 NA CAWDRGESGELFF
TRBJ2-7 TRBV4-3 NA CASSQEGGQGAYEQYF
TRBJ1-1 TRBV6-2/TRBV6-3 NA CASGLPWEAFF
TRBJ2-7 TRBV5-1 NA CASSSGPRFSYEQYF
TRBJ2-5 TRBV2 NA CASNSGGRYQETQYF
TRBJ2-1 TRBV7-9 NA CASTPSGGSSYNEQFF
TRBJ2-1 TRBV20-1 NA CSSIGLAETYNEQFF